This T cell receptor beta chain appears in the sequencing data of a study of T-cell memory formation after mild COVID-19. Turning to the study itself: The two donors had largely donor-specific TCR clusters. General study findings and limits: Mainly in CM and EM were contracting CD4+ clones; CD8+ were in EMRA. The pre-infection memory compartment contained some responding clones, suggesting cross-reactive memory joined.

Sample barcodes and UMIs were carried by the TCR alpha and TCR beta cDNA libraries that 5'RACE generated with constant-segment primers. One entry per CDR3 protein results from TCRdb running MiXCR on the 5' RACE reads. The sample consists of about 390,000 distinct CDR3 sequences, around a sixth of them appearing once. This clonotype showed up just a few times. Its cognate antigen is unknown. V shed 5 bases and J shed 1 base, with 9 bases lying between them. The CDR3 spans 14 residues. Germline CDR1 and CDR2: MNHEY and SVGAGI. This chain links TRBV6-5 with TRBJ1-5; D perhaps matches TRBD1 (6 bases). Sequencing used PBMCs or a T cell subset sorted from them (not recorded which). The origin of this receptor is a man aged 18 to 35 who had mild COVID-19 (a few samples of this study predate the infection). Cell type and time point are not known. This CDR3 reads CASSGGGSNQPQHF. CDR3 in DNA: TGTGCCAGCAGTGGAGGGGGAAGCAATCAGCCCCAGCATTTT.